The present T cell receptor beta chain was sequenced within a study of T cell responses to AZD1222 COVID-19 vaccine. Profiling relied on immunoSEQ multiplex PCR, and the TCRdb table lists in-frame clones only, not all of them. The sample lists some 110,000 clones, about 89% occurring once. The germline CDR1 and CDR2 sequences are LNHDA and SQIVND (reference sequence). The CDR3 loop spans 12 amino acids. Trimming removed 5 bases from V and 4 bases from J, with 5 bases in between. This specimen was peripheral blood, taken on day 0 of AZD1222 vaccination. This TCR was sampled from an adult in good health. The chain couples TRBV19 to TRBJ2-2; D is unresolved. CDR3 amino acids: CASSSSTGELFF. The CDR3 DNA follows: TGTGCCAGTAGTTCTTCCACCGGGGAGCTGTTTTTT.